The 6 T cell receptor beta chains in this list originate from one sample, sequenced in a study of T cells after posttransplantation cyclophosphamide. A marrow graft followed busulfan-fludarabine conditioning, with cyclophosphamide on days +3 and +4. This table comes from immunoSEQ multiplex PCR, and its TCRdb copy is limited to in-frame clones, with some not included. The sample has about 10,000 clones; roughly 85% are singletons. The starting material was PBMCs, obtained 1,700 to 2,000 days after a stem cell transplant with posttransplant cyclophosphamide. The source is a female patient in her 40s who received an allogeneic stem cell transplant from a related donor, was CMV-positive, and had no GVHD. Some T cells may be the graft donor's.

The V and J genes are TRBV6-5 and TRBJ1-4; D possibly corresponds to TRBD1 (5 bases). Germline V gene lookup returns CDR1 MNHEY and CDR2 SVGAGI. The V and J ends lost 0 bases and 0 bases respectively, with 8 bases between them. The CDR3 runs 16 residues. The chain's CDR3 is CASSYSAGATNEKLFF. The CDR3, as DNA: TGTGCCAGCAGTTACTCAGCGGGGGCAACTAATGAAAAACTGTTTTTT.

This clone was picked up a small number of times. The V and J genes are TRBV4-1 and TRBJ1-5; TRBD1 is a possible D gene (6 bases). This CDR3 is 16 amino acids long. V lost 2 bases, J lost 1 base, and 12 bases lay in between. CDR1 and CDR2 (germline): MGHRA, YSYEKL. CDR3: CASSQIGGRSNQPQHF. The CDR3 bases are TGCGCCAGCAGCCAAATTGGGGGCAGGAGCAATCAGCCCCAGCATTTT.

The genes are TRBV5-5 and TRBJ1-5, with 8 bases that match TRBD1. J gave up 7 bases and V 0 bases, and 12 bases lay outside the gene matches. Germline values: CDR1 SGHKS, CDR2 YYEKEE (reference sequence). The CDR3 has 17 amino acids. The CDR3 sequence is CASSLGGRDRGRQPQHF. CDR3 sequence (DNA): TGTGCCAGCAGCTTGGGGGGGCGAGACAGGGGTAGGCAGCCCCAGCATTTT.

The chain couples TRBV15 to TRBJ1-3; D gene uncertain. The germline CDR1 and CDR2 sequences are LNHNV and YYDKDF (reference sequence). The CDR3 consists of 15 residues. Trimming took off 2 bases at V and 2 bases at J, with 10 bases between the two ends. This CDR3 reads CATSRPSRAGNTIYF. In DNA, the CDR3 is TGTGCCACCAGCAGACCCAGCCGGGCTGGAAACACCATATATTTT.

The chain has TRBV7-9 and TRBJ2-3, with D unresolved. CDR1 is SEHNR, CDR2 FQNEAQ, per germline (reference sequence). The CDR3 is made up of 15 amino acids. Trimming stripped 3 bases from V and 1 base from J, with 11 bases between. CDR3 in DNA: TGTGCCAGCAGCTTTGCTTCCCAGGGCACAGATACGCAGTATTTT. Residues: CASSFASQGTDTQYF.

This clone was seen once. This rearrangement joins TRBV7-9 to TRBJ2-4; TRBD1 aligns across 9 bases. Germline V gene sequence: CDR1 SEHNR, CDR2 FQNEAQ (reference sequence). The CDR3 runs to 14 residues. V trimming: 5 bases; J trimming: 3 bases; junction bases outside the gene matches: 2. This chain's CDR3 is CASSGTGNKNIQYF. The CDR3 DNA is TGTGCCAGCAGCGGGACAGGGAACAAAAACATTCAGTACTTC.